The 27 T cell receptor beta chains below were found in one sample sequenced in a study of neurological immune-mediated disorders (dated by TCRdb to between 2017 and 2020). Receptors were amplified or captured by 5' RACE. Sequencer: Illumina HiSeq 2500. In-frame beta chains were kept once TCRdb had trimmed the public reads at Q25 with fastp and called clones with MiXCR. Rows are combined by CDR3 protein, so each entry shows the most common genes and DNA. This sample comprises about 33,000 distinct CDR3 sequences, over 1.2% of them detected only once. The ten largest clones capture 7.5% to 10% of the sample. The source material was PBMCs. Receptor source: a woman under 40 with multiple sclerosis.

Details on this clonotype: A much larger clone differs from this one at a single base, so this may be a read error. The CDR3 spells CAIIVQGADTQYF. The CDR3, as DNA: TGTGCCATCATTGTACAGGGGGCAGATACGCAGTATTTT. The J gene is TRBJ2-3, the V gene TRBV10-3, with 8 bases matching TRBD1. CDR1 is ENHRY and CDR2 is SYGVKD in the germline V gene. The CDR3 sequence is 13 residues long. Trimming took 7 bases from V and 4 from J; bases not matched to a gene: 4.

This clonotype showed up many times. The chain couples TRBV5-1 to TRBJ1-5; no firm D call. The germline V and J ends were trimmed by 0 bases and 5 bases, with 6 bases remaining between them. This CDR3 spans 13 amino acids. CDR1 and CDR2 (germline): SGHRS, YFSETQ. CDR3 sequence reads: CASSLDGHQPQHF. CDR3 bases: TGCGCCAGCAGCTTGGACGGTCATCAGCCCCAGCATTTT.

At least ten counts were recorded for this clonotype. V gene TRBV15 combines with J gene TRBJ1-5, with 9 nucleotides matching TRBD1. The V gene's germline CDR1 is LNHNV and CDR2 YYDKDF (reference sequence). This CDR3 is built from 13 residues. The junction had 0 bases not matched to a gene; V was cut back by 5 bases and J by 4 bases. The CDR3 sequence: CATSDRGNQPQHF. As DNA, the CDR3 is TGTGCCACCAGCGACAGGGGGAATCAGCCCCAGCATTTT.

This clonotype was observed many times. The V gene is TRBV6-5, the J gene TRBJ1-5; TRBD1 might be the D (6 bases). Germline V gene data show CDR1 as MNHEY and CDR2 as SVGAGI. The germline V and J ends were trimmed by 11 bases and 2 bases, with 13 bases remaining between them. CDR3 length equals 13 residues. In DNA form, the CDR3 reads TGTGCCCTATTCCGGGGGCGCAATCAGCCCCAGCATTTT. The encoded protein is CALFRGRNQPQHF.

At least ten counts were recorded for this clonotype. The chain links TRBV4-1 to TRBJ2-5, with no clear D. This CDR3 comprises 15 residues. Trimming removed 1 base at V and 7 bases at J, with 16 bases between. The germline V gene encodes CDR1 MGHRA and CDR2 YSYEKL. The CDR3, as DNA: TGCGCCAGCAGCCAAGCTGGTGTACAGACGGCGACCCAGTACTTC. The encoded protein is CASSQAGVQTATQYF.

This clonotype was recorded at least ten times. The chain employs TRBV2 and TRBJ1-3; TRBD1 is a possible D gene (5 bases). CDR1 SNHLY and CDR2 FYNNEI come from the germline V gene. V was pared by 2 bases and J by 2 bases, with 7 bases between. The CDR3 consists of 14 residues. As DNA, the CDR3 is TGTGCCAGCAGTGAACAGGGCCCTGGAAACACCATATATTTT. Amino acid sequence: CASSEQGPGNTIYF.

This clonotype was observed at least ten times. The chain uses TRBV7-9 and TRBJ1-5, with 8 bases matching TRBD1. Germline V gives CDR1 SEHNR, CDR2 FQNEAQ (reference sequence). The ends lost 4 bases at V and 2 bases at J; junction bases unmatched: 10. The CDR3 is 17 amino acids. CDR3 region: CASSSGTGFGRNQPQHF. CDR3 sequence (DNA): TGTGCCAGCAGCTCCGGGACAGGCTTTGGGCGCAATCAGCCCCAGCATTTT. Full variable domain (remainder filled in from reference TRBV7-9 and TRBJ1-5): DTGVSQNPRHKITKRGQNVTFRCDPISEHNRLYWYRQTLGQGPEFLTYFQNEAQLEKSRLLSDRFSAERPKGSFSTLEIQRTEQGDSAMYLCASSSGTGFGRNQPQHFGDGTRLSIL.

This clonotype was found many times. This chain joins TRBV6-1 and TRBJ2-1; D may be TRBD2 (6 bases). Trimming left V 7 bases short and J 0 bases short, with 13 bases between. Germline CDR1 MNHNS, CDR2 SASEGT. This CDR3 comprises 15 residues. CDR3 coding DNA: TGTGCCAGCACAGACGGGGGTAGCTCCTACAATGAGCAGTTCTTC. It is translated as CASTDGGSSYNEQFF.

This clonotype has ten or more counts. This chain joins TRBV7-2 and TRBJ1-4, with D maybe TRBD1 (5 bases). This CDR3 has 13 residues. V lost 5 bases and J lost 13, with 17 bases in between. The germline V gene has CDR1 SGHTA and CDR2 FQGNSA. DNA of the CDR3: TGTGCCAGCAGCCGGGACGTCCCAGCAGGACTGTTTTTT. Its protein product is CASSRDVPAGLFF.

This chain uses TRBV2 with TRBJ2-3; D is ambiguous. The CDR3 is made up of 12 amino acids. Germline CDR1 is SNHLY and CDR2 is FYNNEI. The ends were cut back, 4 bases at V and 4 bases at J, with 6 bases in the middle. The CDR3 protein is CASSVEPDTQYF. The CDR3 bases are TGTGCCAGCAGTGTAGAGCCAGATACGCAGTATTTT.

This clonotype appeared many times. The rearrangement joins TRBV21-1 to TRBJ2-7. TRBV21-1 represents a pseudogene. The CDR3 spans 13 residues. CDR3 nucleotides: TGTGCCAGCAGCAGGGGGCGCTCCTACGAGCAGTACTTC. Translating it yields CASSRGRSYEQYF.

Many counts were recorded for this clonotype. This chain uses TRBV12-3 or TRBV12-4 with TRBJ1-5; D gene uncertain. The V end was cut by 4 bases, the J end by 7 bases, with 11 bases between. CDR3 size: 13 residues. CDR3 sequence reads: CASSSQGGQPQHF. Here the CDR3 DNA reads TGTGCCAGCAGTTCGCAAGGAGGCCAGCCCCAGCATTTT.

This clonotype was detected many times. V usage is TRBV6-5 and J usage is TRBJ2-3; D is possibly TRBD1 (6 bases). V was trimmed by 8 bases and J by 7 bases, leaving 19 bases between them. Germline loops: CDR1 MNHEY, CDR2 SVGAGI. The CDR3 runs to 14 residues. CDR3 nucleotides: TGTGCCAGCCACAGGGCCCTTCCTGGGTATACGCAGTATTTT. Its translation: CASHRALPGYTQYF.

This clonotype was seen ten or more times. The chain joins TRBV4-1 to TRBJ2-5; the match to TRBD2 covers 12 bases. CDR3 length: 17 residues. The germline V gene has CDR1 MGHRA and CDR2 YSYEKL. V lost 4 bases, J lost 5 bases, and 11 bases stayed unmatched. CDR3 residues: CASSPRLGLAGTETQYF. The CDR3 DNA sequence: TGCGCCAGCAGCCCCCGATTAGGACTAGCGGGGACGGAGACCCAGTACTTC.

This clonotype was seen ten or more times. This rearrangement joins TRBV5-4 to TRBJ2-3; 11 bases fit TRBD2. The CDR3 spans 16 residues. V dropped 4 bases and J dropped 2; count of bases not matched to a gene: 6. The germline gives CDR1 SGHNT, CDR2 YYREEE (reference sequence). Here the CDR3 reads CASSGSGGVPTDTQYF. CDR3 nucleotide sequence: TGTGCCAGCAGCGGTAGCGGGGGGGTTCCCACAGATACGCAGTATTTT.

In this sample, this clonotype turned up many times. The V gene is TRBV15, the J gene TRBJ1-1, with D perhaps TRBD1 (6 bases). This CDR3 spans 11 amino acids. The germline CDR1 and CDR2 sequences are LNHNV and YYDKDF (reference sequence). With 8 bases removed from V and 2 bases from J, the gap between germline ends came to 6 bases. CDR3 loop: CATGGNTEAFF. CDR3 sequence (DNA): TGTGCCACCGGGGGCAACACTGAAGCTTTCTTT. The whole variable domain, remainder taken from reference TRBV15 and TRBJ1-1, is DAMVIQNPRYQVTQFGKPVTLSCSQTLNHNVMYWYQQKSSQAPKLLFHYYDKDFNNEADTPDNFQSRRPNTSFCFLDIRSPGLGDTAMYLCATGGNTEAFFGQGTRLTVV.

This clonotype occurred many times. The chain combines TRBV20-1 with TRBJ2-5, with D possibly matching TRBD2 (6 bases). Germline CDR1 reads DFQATT; CDR2 reads SNEGSKA (reference sequence). This CDR3 is 14 amino acids long. Trimming took off 3 bases at V and 7 bases at J, with 18 bases between the two ends. DNA for the CDR3: TGCAGTGCTAGGGAGCGGGCCACCGGTGGGACCCAGTACTTC. This gives the protein CSARERATGGTQYF.

The table lists this clonotype with many counts. This sequence joins TRBV20-1 and TRBJ2-7; the match to TRBD2 covers 8 bases. Germline-derived CDR1 and CDR2 are DFQATT and SNEGSKA (reference sequence). J lost 3 bases, V lost 5 bases, and 9 bases had no gene match. The CDR3 loop spans 14 amino acids. CDR3 sequence: CSAPRGGGRYEQYF. CDR3 DNA sequence: TGCAGTGCTCCCCGGGGGGGGGGCCGCTACGAGCAGTACTTC.

This clonotype has ten or more counts. The chain carries TRBV21-1 and TRBJ2-3; TRBD1 reflects the table's D call only, with no check against the DNA. TRBV21-1 is a listed pseudogene. The CDR3 consists of 14 residues. CDR3 DNA: TGTGCCAGCAGCAAGGGACAGGCCACAGATACGCAGTATTTT. It translates to CASSKGQATDTQYF.

In its sample, this clonotype was seen a few times. Possible read error: a much larger clone is one base away. This chain links TRBV7-6 with TRBJ2-4; 11 nucleotides match TRBD1. CDR1 and CDR2 (germline): SGHVS, FNYEAQ. Trimming cost V 6 bases and J 10 bases; bases outside gene matches: 11. The CDR3 has 15 amino acids. The CDR3: CASSTGTGGRKIQYF. The CDR3 region has the DNA TGTGCCAGCAGTACCGGGACAGGGGGAAGAAAAATTCAGTACTTC.

The rearrangement links TRBV3-1 to TRBJ2-7; 8 positions agree with TRBD2. Losses at the gene ends were 2 bases for V and 4 bases for J; bases not matched to a gene: 10. The germline V gene encodes CDR1 LGHDT and CDR2 YNNKEL (reference sequence). The CDR3 sequence is 16 residues long. The CDR3 sequence: CASSQPSGGVGYEQYF. As DNA, the CDR3 is TGTGCCAGCAGCCAACCCTCCGGGGGGGTTGGATACGAGCAGTACTTC.

The sample holds a few counts of this clonotype. The gene calls are TRBV11-3 and TRBJ2-7, with D possibly being TRBD2 (6 bases). This CDR3 is built from 14 residues. The V and J ends lost 5 bases and 3 bases respectively, with 14 bases between them. Germline-derived CDR1 and CDR2 are SGHNT and YENEEA. The CDR3: CASSPGLGSYEQYF. The CDR3 DNA reads as TGTGCCAGCAGCCCGGGACTCGGTAGCTACGAGCAGTACTTC. Full variable domain (missing parts from reference TRBV11-3 and TRBJ2-7): EAGVVQSPRYKIIEKKQPVAFWCNPISGHNTLYWYLQNLGQGPELLIRYENEEAVDDSQLPKDRFSAERLKGVDSTLKIQPAELGDSAVYLCASSPGLGSYEQYFGPGTRLTVT.

This clonotype showed up many times. This chain uses TRBV18 with TRBJ1-2; TRBD1 is a possible D gene (6 bases). From germline, CDR1 is KGHSH and CDR2 LQKENI. Trimming left V 4 bases short and J 6 bases short, with 15 bases between. This CDR3 spans 14 amino acids. The CDR3 here is CASSQQQGEDGYTF. The CDR3 region has the DNA TGTGCCAGCTCACAACAACAGGGAGAGGATGGCTACACCTTC.

The sample holds many counts of this clonotype. This chain joins TRBV5-6 and TRBJ2-1, with 7 nucleotides matching TRBD1. The CDR3 is made up of 14 amino acids. Per the germline V gene, CDR1 is SGHDT and CDR2 is YYEEEE. Trimming took 1 base from V and 7 from J; bases not matched to a gene: 5. CDR3 DNA sequence: TGTGCCAGCAGCTTGAGGGGGCCAGGAAATGAGCAGTTCTTC. Residues: CASSLRGPGNEQFF.

The sample holds many counts of this clonotype. The V and J genes are TRBV12-3 or TRBV12-4 and TRBJ1-2; D is undetermined. There are 12 residues in the CDR3. Trimming took off 10 bases at V and 6 bases at J, with 15 bases between the two ends. CDR3 loop: CATMTAENGYTF. In DNA, the CDR3 is TGTGCCACCATGACCGCAGAGAATGGCTACACCTTC.

This clonotype showed up many times. V and J are TRBV24-1 and TRBJ2-1; D is unresolved. Germline V gene sequence: CDR1 KGHDR, CDR2 SFDVKD. Trimming took 4 bases from V and 6 from J, leaving 6 bases between them. This CDR3 is 12 amino acids long. CDR3 in amino acids: CATSEHLNEQFF. The DNA of the CDR3 is TGTGCCACCAGTGAGCACCTCAATGAGCAGTTCTTC.

This clonotype was found a few times. This may arise from a read error, as a much more abundant clone is one base away. Because it lacks the conserved phenylalanine or tryptophan at the end, this CDR3 is likely a read error. This chain uses TRBV20-1 with TRBJ2-1; D is undetermined. This CDR3 is 11 amino acids long. The V and J ends lost 0 bases and 7 bases respectively, with 4 bases between them. Looked up from germline, CDR1 is DFQATT and CDR2 is SNEGSKA (reference sequence). The CDR3 bases are TGCAGTGCTAGAGATCGAAATGAGCAGTTCGTC. Translated, it gives CSARDRNEQFV.